This T cell receptor (beta chain) emerged from a study of identical twins. Germline CDR1 SGHRS, CDR2 YFSETQ. V was clipped by 0 bases and J by 3 bases; unmatched bases: 4. The CDR3 has 16 amino acids. Using its own MiXCR run on the 5' RACE reads, TCRdb lists one record per CDR3 protein. The table lists about 720,000 distinct CDR3 sequences, 15% to 20% of them singletons. This clonotype showed up many times. These data were also filed under a second study, of T cells expressing NK-cell markers. In that study: Sorted CD3+CD56-NKG2C+, CD3+CD56+NKG2C- and CD3+CD56+NKG2C+ T cells were the source of the TCR beta repertoires. There were seven HCMV-seropositive donors and one seronegative donor among the eight sequenced.

The sample comprised PBMCs. The chain recombines TRBV5-1 with TRBJ2-1, with 9 bases lining up with TRBD2. The clonotype comes from a woman between 18 and 29 years old in good health. DNA for the CDR3: TGCGCCAGCAGCTTGGATGGTAGCGGGAGCTACAATGAGCAGTTCTTC. It is translated as CASSLDGSGSYNEQFF.